What follows are 10 T cell receptor beta chains derived from one specimen sequenced in a study of cytomegalovirus exposure and HLA in healthy donors. Sequencing was performed with immunoSEQ multiplex PCR; in TCRdb, only in-frame clones are kept and a portion is missing. The sample yields tens of thousands of clones, around 94% seen once. Sequenced sample: PBMCs. These receptors originate from a man aged 18-30 years in good health and CMV-seronegative.

The chain employs TRBV15 and TRBJ2-1; 8 bases line up with TRBD2. The V and J ends lost 11 bases and 9 bases, in that order; junction bases with no gene match: 6. The CDR3 runs to 11 residues. Germline V gives CDR1 LNHNV, CDR2 YYDKDF (reference sequence). The CDR3 bases are TGTGCCGCCGGGGGGGACGGTGAGCAGTTCTTC. Protein product: CAAGGDGEQFF. The full variable domain, completed using reference TRBV15 and TRBJ2-1, is DAMVIQNPRYQVTQFGKPVTLSCSQTLNHNVMYWYQQKSSQAPKLLFHYYDKDFNNEADTPDNFQSRRPNTSFCFLDIRSPGLGDTAMYLCAAGGDGEQFFGPGTRLTVL.

J is TRBJ2-1 and V is TRBV29-1, with 7 nucleotides matching TRBD1. The CDR3 runs to 16 residues. Germline assignment: CDR1 SQVTM and CDR2 ANQGSEA. The junction had 8 bases not matched to a gene; V was cut back by 3 bases and J by 0 bases. This chain's CDR3 is CSVEERGLSSYNEQFF. CDR3 coding DNA: TGCAGCGTTGAGGAAAGGGGGCTAAGCTCCTACAATGAGCAGTTCTTC.

This chain joins TRBV7-8 and TRBJ2-1; a possible D gene is TRBD2 (5 bases). Trimming took off 0 bases at V and 0 bases at J, with 15 bases between the two ends. The CDR3 loop spans 18 amino acids. Germline CDR1 reads SGHVS; CDR2 reads FQNEAQ. The CDR3 region is CASSLAWGSSDSYNEQFF. In DNA form, the CDR3 reads TGTGCCAGCAGCTTAGCGTGGGGAAGTAGCGACTCCTACAATGAGCAGTTCTTC.

The V and J genes are TRBV28 and TRBJ2-4; 9 bases agree with TRBD1. The V and J ends lost 5 bases and 5 bases, in that order; junction bases with no gene match: 7. Germline CDR1 MDHEN, CDR2 SYDVKM. The CDR3 sequence is 15 residues long. CDR3 DNA sequence: TGTGCCAGCAGTGGGGGGGACAGGGACGAAAACATTCAGTACTTC. Translation gives CASSGGDRDENIQYF.

V usage is TRBV10-2 and J usage is TRBJ2-5, with 10 bases fitting TRBD1. This CDR3 has 15 residues. CDR1 and CDR2 from the germline V gene are WSHSY and SAAADI. With 7 bases clipped from V and 5 bases from J, the junction kept 10 bases outside the gene matches. CDR3 bases: TGCGCCAGCAAACCGGGGACAGGGGACTCGGAGACCCAGTACTTC. Translation gives CASKPGTGDSETQYF.

The chain combines TRBV11-1 with TRBJ1-2, with 9 positions matching TRBD1. The germline V gene has CDR1 SGHAT and CDR2 FQDESV (reference sequence). The CDR3 extends over 15 amino acids. The V segment lost 5 bases and the J segment 3 bases; nucleotides outside the gene matches: 7. CDR3 region: CASSPPRDRDYGYTF. The CDR3 nucleotides read TGTGCCAGCAGCCCCCCCCGGGACAGGGACTATGGCTACACCTTC.

The chain uses TRBV6-5 and TRBJ2-5; D uncertain. The CDR3 is 12 amino acids. Germline lookup yields CDR1 MNHEY and CDR2 SVGAGI. V was pared by 3 bases and J by 6 bases, with 8 bases between. This chain's CDR3 is CASSYKLQTQYF. CDR3 nucleotide sequence: TGTGCCAGCAGTTATAAGCTACAGACCCAGTACTTC.

J is TRBJ2-1 and V is TRBV19, with 10 nucleotides matching TRBD2. This CDR3 is built from 17 residues. The germline gives CDR1 LNHDA, CDR2 SQIVND (reference sequence). V lost 0 bases to trimming and J lost 2 bases; unmatched junction nucleotides: 4. CDR3: CASSIDWTSGTYNEQFF. CDR3 in DNA: TGTGCCAGTAGTATAGATTGGACTAGCGGAACCTACAATGAGCAGTTCTTC. Variable domain in full (rest from reference TRBV19 and TRBJ2-1): DGGITQSPKYLFRKEGQNVTLSCEQNLNHDAMYWYRQDPGQGLRLIYYSQIVNDFQKGDIAEGYSVSREKKESFPLTVTSAQKNPTAFYLCASSIDWTSGTYNEQFFGPGTRLTVL.

This clone was detected only once. The gene calls are TRBV19 and TRBJ1-5; tentative D call: TRBD1 (5 bases). The CDR3 is 14 amino acids. CDR1 is LNHDA and CDR2 is SQIVND in the germline V gene (reference sequence). V lost 3 bases and J lost 5, with 11 bases in between. The CDR3 loop reads CASSISQTDQPQHF. In DNA form, the CDR3 reads TGTGCCAGTAGTATCTCTCAGACAGATCAGCCCCAGCATTTT.

This clone showed up just once. The chain combines TRBV28 with TRBJ2-3; 7 bases map to TRBD1. V trimming: 2 bases; J trimming: 3 bases; junction bases outside the gene matches: 5. Per germline, CDR1 MDHEN and CDR2 SYDVKM. CDR3 length: 15 amino acids. In nucleotides, the CDR3 is TGTGCCAGCAGTTTACGACAGGGAGAGACAGATACGCAGTATTTT. Its protein product is CASSLRQGETDTQYF. The whole variable domain, filled in from reference TRBV28 and TRBJ2-3, reads DVKVTQSSRYLVKRTGEKVFLECVQDMDHENMFWYRQDPGLGLRLIYFSYDVKMKEKGDIPEGYSVSREKKERFSLILESASTNQTSMYLCASSLRQGETDTQYFGPGTRLTVL.